The 16 T cell receptor beta chains listed next were all sequenced from one sample in a study of T cells after yellow fever vaccination (dated by TCRdb to between 2018 and 2020). The method was 5' RACE. The instrument was an Illumina NovaSeq 6000. TCRdb ran its own pipeline on the public reads, namely fastp trimming at Q25 and MiXCR clone calling, and kept in-frame beta chains. Each record represents a unique CDR3 protein, reported with the most common genes and DNA among its rows. For this sample there are under 350,000 distinct CDR3 sequences; roughly 4.3% appear just once. The ten largest make up roughly 25% of the sample. The treatment or condition label for this specimen denotes: live attenuated yellow fever vaccine strain. Material: PBMCs, obtained 5 days after the yellow fever booster vaccination. Source of these receptors: a man aged 18 to 35 who received the YFV17D yellow fever vaccine.

This chain links TRBV11-3 with TRBJ2-5, with a tentative D call TRBD1 (7 bases). Germline-derived CDR1 and CDR2 are SGHNT and YENEEA. V was cut by 5 bases and J by 3 bases, with 13 bases left in between. The CDR3 is 14 amino acids. In nucleotides, the CDR3 is TGTGCCAGCAGCCGGGGGACAGACAAAGAGACCCAGTACTTC. Encoded protein: CASSRGTDKETQYF.

This clonotype turned up a few times. The rearrangement links TRBV7-3 to TRBJ2-5; 8 positions match TRBD2. The CDR3 is 16 residues long. Per the germline V gene, CDR1 is SGHTA and CDR2 is FQGTGA. The junction had 8 bases not matched to a gene; V was cut back by 5 bases and J by 0 bases. CDR3 in amino acids: CASSHRGAGDQETQYF. The DNA of the CDR3 is TGTGCCAGCAGCCACCGAGGAGCGGGGGACCAAGAGACCCAGTACTTC.

This clonotype has a count of ten or more. CDR3 in DNA: TGTGCCAGCAGTTTTTTTGGGACTGAAGCTTTCTTT. It encodes CASSFFGTEAFF. The V and J genes are TRBV27 and TRBJ1-1; D gene unclear. Germline values: CDR1 MNHEY, CDR2 SMNVEV (reference sequence). This CDR3 spans 12 amino acids. V was shortened by 3 bases and J by 5 bases, with 7 bases between the two germline ends.

This clonotype turned up a few times. The chain has TRBV15 and TRBJ2-4; D is perhaps TRBD2 (5 bases). The CDR3 consists of 16 residues. Germline lookup yields CDR1 LNHNV and CDR2 YYDKDF (reference sequence). V shed 1 base and J shed 6 bases, with 16 bases lying between them. The CDR3 sequence: CATSRGKGEGLNIQYF. For the CDR3, the DNA is TGTGCCACCAGCAGAGGGAAGGGAGAAGGGTTAAACATTCAGTACTTC.

This clonotype was counted only a few times. J is TRBJ1-1 and V is TRBV7-9; D perhaps matches TRBD1 (5 bases). V was clipped by 5 bases and J by 0 bases, with 16 bases between them. Germline V gene sequence: CDR1 SEHNR, CDR2 FQNEAQ (reference sequence). The CDR3 has 16 amino acids. The CDR3 reads CASSPVAGNLNTEAFF. CDR3 in DNA: TGTGCCAGCAGCCCCGTTGCAGGGAACCTGAACACTGAAGCTTTCTTT.

Ten or more counts support this clonotype. V is TRBV18 and J is TRBJ1-5; a possible D gene is TRBD1 (5 bases). The CDR3 is 13 residues long. The V end lost 6 bases, the J end lost 5 bases, and 11 bases lay between the germline ends. Per the germline V gene, CDR1 is KGHSH and CDR2 is LQKENI. CDR3 DNA sequence: TGTGCCAGCTCGGAGGGGAGAGATCAGCCCCAGCATTTT. Its translation: CASSEGRDQPQHF.

This clonotype has more than one count but fewer than ten. It may be a read error: a sequence one base away is much more abundant. The V gene is TRBV24-1, the J gene TRBJ2-2; no clear D gene. Trimming took off 5 bases at V and 1 base at J, with 4 bases between the two ends. The CDR3 has 13 residues. The germline gives CDR1 KGHDR, CDR2 SFDVKD. The CDR3 is CATSGQNTGELFF. CDR3 DNA: TGTGCCACCAGTGGACAGAACACCGGGGAGCTGTTTTTT.

This clonotype came up many times. The chain employs TRBV12-3 or TRBV12-4 and TRBJ2-2, with TRBD1 matching 8 bases. The CDR3 length is 14 residues. J was trimmed by 9 bases and V by 6 bases; bases with no gene match: 9. CDR3 nucleotide sequence: TGTGCCAGCAGACTCGGACAGGGAAGGCGGGAGCTGTTTTTT. Translation gives CASRLGQGRRELFF.

In its sample, this clonotype was seen many times. The chain has TRBV12-3 or TRBV12-4 and TRBJ2-2; D may be TRBD1 (6 bases). The CDR3 runs to 16 residues. Trimming left V 8 bases short and J 2 bases short, with 18 bases between. The CDR3: CASGDPGHRNTGELFF. In DNA form, the CDR3 reads TGTGCCAGCGGCGATCCGGGACACAGAAACACCGGGGAGCTGTTTTTT.

This clonotype occurred a few times. Written as DNA, the CDR3 is TGTGCCAGCAGCTCCCCCGACGGGCGGGCTTTCTTT. This gives the protein CASSSPDGRAFF. V is TRBV7-3 and J is TRBJ1-1; D ambiguous. V was clipped by 4 bases and J by 11 bases, with 14 bases between them. Germline values: CDR1 SGHTA, CDR2 FQGTGA. The CDR3 contains 12 residues. The whole variable domain, remainder taken from reference TRBV7-3 and TRBJ1-1, is GAGVSQTPSNKVTEKGKYVELRCDPISGHTALYWYRQSLGQGPEFLIYFQGTGAADDSGLPNDRFFAVRPEGSVSTLKIQRTERGDSAVYLCASSSPDGRAFFGQGTRLTVV.

This clonotype showed up just a few times. The rearrangement uses TRBV7-2 and TRBJ2-5; D ambiguous. Deletions cut 5 bases from V and 2 bases from J, with 6 bases between. This CDR3 region has 12 residues. CDR1 and CDR2 (germline): SGHTA, FQGNSA. DNA for the CDR3: TGTGCCAGCAGCCGACTTCAAGAGACCCAGTACTTC. The encoded protein is CASSRLQETQYF.

A few counts support this clonotype. The genes are TRBV4-1 and TRBJ1-6; no definite D call. The CDR3 is 14 amino acids. Trimming shortened V by 0 bases and J by 4 bases, and 4 bases separated the two germline ends. From germline, CDR1 is MGHRA and CDR2 YSYEKL. The CDR3 is CASSQEGYNSPLHF. The CDR3 DNA is TGCGCCAGCAGCCAAGAGGGTTATAATTCACCCCTCCACTTT.

This chain's CDR3 is CASSPWAGLTDTQYF. CDR3 DNA: TGTGCCAGTAGCCCGTGGGCAGGGCTCACAGATACGCAGTATTTT. The chain combines TRBV19 with TRBJ2-3; D is perhaps TRBD1 (5 bases). The germline V gene encodes CDR1 LNHDA and CDR2 SQIVND (reference sequence). The CDR3 has 15 amino acids. V shed 6 bases and J shed 2 bases, with 15 bases lying between them.

In its sample, this clonotype was seen a few times. The chain combines TRBV9 with TRBJ1-1, with D uncertain. Germline assignment: CDR1 SGDLS and CDR2 YYNGEE. The CDR3 totals 14 residues. The V end was cut by 4 bases, the J end by 2 bases, with 12 bases between. The chain's CDR3 is CASSPEDPNTEAFF. In DNA form, the CDR3 reads TGTGCCAGCAGCCCCGAGGACCCAAACACTGAAGCTTTCTTT.

The genes are TRBV7-9 and TRBJ2-6; 7 bases line up with TRBD1. Germline CDR1 reads SEHNR; CDR2 reads FQNEAQ (reference sequence). V trimming: 5 bases; J trimming: 1 base; junction bases outside the gene matches: 11. This CDR3 has 18 residues. CDR3 sequence: CASSENLVQGSGANVLTF. The CDR3 DNA is TGTGCCAGCAGCGAAAACCTAGTACAGGGGTCTGGGGCCAACGTCCTGACTTTC. The full variable domain, rest sourced from reference TRBV7-9 and TRBJ2-6, is DTGVSQNPRHKITKRGQNVTFRCDPISEHNRLYWYRQTLGQGPEFLTYFQNEAQLEKSRLLSDRFSAERPKGSFSTLEIQRTEQGDSAMYLCASSENLVQGSGANVLTFGAGSRLTVL.

The rearrangement links TRBV4-3 to TRBJ2-1; D call uncertain. Germline loops: CDR1 LGHNA, CDR2 YSLEER. The CDR3 totals 17 residues. Trimming stripped 1 base from V and 2 bases from J, with 15 bases between. CDR3 protein: CASSQGPSGGPYNEQFF. CDR3 coding DNA: TGCGCCAGCAGCCAAGGCCCCTCGGGCGGTCCCTACAATGAGCAGTTCTTC.